This T cell receptor (beta chain) was captured by sequencing in a study of blood T cell repertoires in COVID-19. Sequencing used immunoSEQ multiplex PCR; TCRdb keeps in-frame clones, though not all of them. This sample yields over 100,000 clones, of which 84% are seen a single time; roughly 7.7% belongs to the top ten. Unmatched junction bases numbered 15, after V lost 2 bases and J lost 11 bases. The CDR3 runs 16 residues. Germline V gives CDR1 MGHRA, CDR2 YSYEKL. The rearrangement joins TRBV4-1 to TRBJ2-1; 7 bases map to TRBD2. The sequenced material came from peripheral blood. The sequence was collected from a woman aged 80 or older with active or convalescent COVID-19. CDR3 in amino acids: CASSQPFRLAATKQFF. CDR3 sequence (DNA): TGCGCCAGCAGCCAACCGTTTAGGCTAGCGGCAACAAAGCAGTTCTTC.